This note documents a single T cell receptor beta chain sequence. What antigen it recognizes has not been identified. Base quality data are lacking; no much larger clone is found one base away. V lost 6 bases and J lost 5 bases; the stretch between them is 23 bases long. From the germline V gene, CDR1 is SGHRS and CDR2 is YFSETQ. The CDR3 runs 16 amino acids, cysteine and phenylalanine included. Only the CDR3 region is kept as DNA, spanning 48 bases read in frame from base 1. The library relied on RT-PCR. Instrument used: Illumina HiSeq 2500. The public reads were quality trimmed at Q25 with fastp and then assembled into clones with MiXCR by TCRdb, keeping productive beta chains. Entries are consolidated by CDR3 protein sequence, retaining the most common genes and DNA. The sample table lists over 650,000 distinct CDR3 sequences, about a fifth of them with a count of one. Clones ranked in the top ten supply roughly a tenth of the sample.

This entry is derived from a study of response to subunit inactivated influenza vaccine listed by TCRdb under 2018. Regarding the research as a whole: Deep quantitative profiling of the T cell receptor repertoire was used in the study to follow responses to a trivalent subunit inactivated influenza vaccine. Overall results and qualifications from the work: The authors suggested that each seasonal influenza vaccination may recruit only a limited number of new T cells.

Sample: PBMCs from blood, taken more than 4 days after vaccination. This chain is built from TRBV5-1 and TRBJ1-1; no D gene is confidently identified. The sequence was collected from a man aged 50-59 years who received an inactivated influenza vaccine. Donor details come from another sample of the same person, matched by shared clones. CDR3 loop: CASTASPAQLGTEAFF. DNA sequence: TGCGCCAGCACCGCATCTCCCGCACAGCTGGGAACTGAAGCTTTCTTT.